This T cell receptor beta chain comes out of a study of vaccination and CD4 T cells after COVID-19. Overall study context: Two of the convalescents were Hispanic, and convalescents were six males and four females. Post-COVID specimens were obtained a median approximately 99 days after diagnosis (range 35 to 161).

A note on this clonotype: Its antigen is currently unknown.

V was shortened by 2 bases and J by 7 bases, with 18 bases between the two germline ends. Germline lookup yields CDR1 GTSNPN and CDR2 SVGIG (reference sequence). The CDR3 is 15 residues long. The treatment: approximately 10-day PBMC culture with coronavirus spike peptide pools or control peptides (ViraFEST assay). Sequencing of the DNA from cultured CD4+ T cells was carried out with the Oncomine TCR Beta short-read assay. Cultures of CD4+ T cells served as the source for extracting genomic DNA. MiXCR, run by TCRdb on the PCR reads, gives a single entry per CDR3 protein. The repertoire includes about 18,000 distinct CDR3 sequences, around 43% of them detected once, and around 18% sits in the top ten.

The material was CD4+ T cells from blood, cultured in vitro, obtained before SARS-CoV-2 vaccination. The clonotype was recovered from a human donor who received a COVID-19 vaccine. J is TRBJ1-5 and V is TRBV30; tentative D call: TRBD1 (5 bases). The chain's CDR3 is CAWSPRRGVGQPQHF. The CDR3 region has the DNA TGTGCCTGGAGTCCCCGGCGGGGCGTGGGACAGCCCCAGCATTTT.